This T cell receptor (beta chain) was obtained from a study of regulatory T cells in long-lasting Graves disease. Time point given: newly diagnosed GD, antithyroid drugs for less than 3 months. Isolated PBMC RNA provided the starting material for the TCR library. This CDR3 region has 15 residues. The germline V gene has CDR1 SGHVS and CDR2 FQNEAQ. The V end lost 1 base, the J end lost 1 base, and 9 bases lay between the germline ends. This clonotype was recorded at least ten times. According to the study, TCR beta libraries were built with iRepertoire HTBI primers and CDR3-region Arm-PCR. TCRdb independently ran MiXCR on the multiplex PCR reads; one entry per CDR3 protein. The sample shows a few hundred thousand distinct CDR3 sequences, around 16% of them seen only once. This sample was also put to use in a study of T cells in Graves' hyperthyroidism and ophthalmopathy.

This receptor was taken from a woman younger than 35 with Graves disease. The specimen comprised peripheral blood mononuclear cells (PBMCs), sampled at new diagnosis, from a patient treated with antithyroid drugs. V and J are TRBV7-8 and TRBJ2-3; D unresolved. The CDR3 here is CASSLVPDGTDTQYF. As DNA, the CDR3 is TGTGCCAGCAGCTTAGTCCCGGACGGCACAGATACGCAGTATTTT.